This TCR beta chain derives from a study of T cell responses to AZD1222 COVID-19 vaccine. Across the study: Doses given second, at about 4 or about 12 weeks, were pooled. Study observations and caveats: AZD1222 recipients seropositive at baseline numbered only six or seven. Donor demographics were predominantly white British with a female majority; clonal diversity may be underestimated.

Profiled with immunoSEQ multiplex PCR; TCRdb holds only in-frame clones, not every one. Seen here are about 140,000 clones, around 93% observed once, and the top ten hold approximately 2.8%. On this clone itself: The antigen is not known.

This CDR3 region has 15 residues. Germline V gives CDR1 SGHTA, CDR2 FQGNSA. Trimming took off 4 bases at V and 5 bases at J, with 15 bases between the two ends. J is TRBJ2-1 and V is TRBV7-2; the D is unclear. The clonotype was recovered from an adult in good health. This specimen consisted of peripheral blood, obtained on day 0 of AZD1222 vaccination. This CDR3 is CASSSLGWMDNEQFF. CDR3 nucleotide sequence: TGTGCCAGCAGCTCCTTGGGGTGGATGGACAATGAGCAGTTCTTC. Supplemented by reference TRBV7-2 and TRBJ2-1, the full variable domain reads GAGVSQSPSNKVTEKGKDVELRCDPISGHTALYWYRQSLGQGLEFLIYFQGNSAPDKSGLPSDRFSAERTGGSVSTLTIQRTQQEDSAVYLCASSSLGWMDNEQFFGPGTRLTVL.